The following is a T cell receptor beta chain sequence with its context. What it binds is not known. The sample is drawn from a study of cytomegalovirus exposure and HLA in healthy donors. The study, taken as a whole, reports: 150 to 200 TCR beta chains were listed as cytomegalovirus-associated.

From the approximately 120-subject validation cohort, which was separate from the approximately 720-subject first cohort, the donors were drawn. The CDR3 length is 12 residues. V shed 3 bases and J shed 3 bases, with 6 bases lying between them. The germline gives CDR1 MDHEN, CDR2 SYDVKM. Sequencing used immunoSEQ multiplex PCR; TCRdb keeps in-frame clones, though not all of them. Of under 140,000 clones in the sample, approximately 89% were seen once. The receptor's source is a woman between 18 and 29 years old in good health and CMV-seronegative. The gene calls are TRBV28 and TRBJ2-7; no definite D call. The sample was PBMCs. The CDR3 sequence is CASSLADYEQYF. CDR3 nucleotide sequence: TGTGCCAGCAGTTTGGCCGACTACGAGCAGTACTTC.